Listed below are T cell receptor beta chains from one sample, sequenced in a study of regulatory T cells in long-lasting Graves disease. TCRdb processed the multiplex PCR reads anew with MiXCR; each CDR3 protein has one entry. The sample lists approximately 400,000 distinct CDR3 sequences, more than 13% seen once, with approximately 15% in the top ten. The data also belong to a second study, concerning T cells in Graves' hyperthyroidism and ophthalmopathy.

Specimen: peripheral blood mononuclear cells (PBMCs), collected at new diagnosis, from a patient treated with antithyroid drugs. The receptors derive from a woman aged 25 to 45 with Graves disease. The CDR3 runs from the conserved cysteine through the conserved F or W. The order of the fields is CDR3 DNA, CDR3 protein, V gene, clone size, D gene, J gene. A D gene is named only where the DNA matches it firmly. Expanded clones are given a class, and other clones once, few, many or no size at all.

DNA: TGTGCCAGCACAGGGGGTTTGAATTCACCCCTCCACTTT
CDR3: CASTGGLNSPLHF
V: TRBV27
size: many
D: TRBD1
J: TRBJ1-6

DNA: TGCAGTGCTAGAGTACAGAGAAATTCACCCCTCCACTTT
CDR3: CSARVQRNSPLHF
V: TRBV20-1
size: many
D: NA
J: TRBJ1-6

DNA: TGTGCCAGCTCACCCCCGGGACAGGGGACATCTAGCGGGAGTCCGACGGATGAGCAGTTCTTC
CDR3: CASSPPGQGTSSGSPTDEQFF
V: TRBV18
size: few
D: NA
J: TRBJ2-1

DNA: TGTGCCTGGAGTGTACAGCCTAATGAGCAGTTCTTC
CDR3: CAWSVQPNEQFF
V: TRBV30
size: many
D: NA
J: TRBJ2-1

DNA: TGTGCTAGTGGTTTGACCGGGCACTACAATGAGCAGTTCTTC
CDR3: CASGLTGHYNEQFF
V: TRBV12-5
size: few
D: NA
J: TRBJ2-1

DNA: TGTGCCACCAGTGGGACTAGCGGGACCATCGGTTGGGAGACCCAGTACTTC
CDR3: CATSGTSGTIGWETQYF
V: TRBV24-1
size: few
D: TRBD2
J: TRBJ2-5

DNA: TGTGCCACCAGTGAATCCGGGACTAGCAATGAGCAGTTCTTC
CDR3: CATSESGTSNEQFF
V: TRBV24-1
size: many
D: TRBD2
J: TRBJ2-1

DNA: TGTGCCAGCAGCTTTACTATCGCCGAGCAGTACTTC
CDR3: CASSFTIAEQYF
V: TRBV11-3
size: NA
D: NA
J: TRBJ2-7

DNA: TGTGCCAGGGGGAACACCGGGGAGCTGTTTTTT
CDR3: CARGNTGELFF
V: TRBV2
size: once
D: NA
J: TRBJ2-2

DNA: TGTGCCAGCAGCACCCGGACTAGCGGCGCCTACAATGAGCAGTTCTTC
CDR3: CASSTRTSGAYNEQFF
V: TRBV5-4
size: NA
D: TRBD2
J: TRBJ2-1

DNA: TGTGCCAGCAGGCCAGGAGATCAGCCCCAGCATTTT
CDR3: CASRPGDQPQHF
V: TRBV12-3/TRBV12-4
size: many
D: NA
J: TRBJ1-5

DNA: TGTGCCAGCAGTCAGACAAAACCGGGAACTAACTATGGCTACACCTTC
CDR3: CASSQTKPGTNYGYTF
V: TRBV12-3/TRBV12-4
size: many
D: NA
J: TRBJ1-2

DNA: TGTGCCAGCAGCGTAGTGTCGGAGAACACCGGGGAGCTGTTTTTT
CDR3: CASSVVSENTGELFF
V: TRBV9
size: many
D: NA
J: TRBJ2-2

DNA: TGTGCCAGCAGCTTAAGGGCCAACTCCTGGGACCCTTACAATGAGCAGTTCTTC
CDR3: CASSLRANSWDPYNEQFF
V: TRBV7-3
size: few
D: NA
J: TRBJ2-1

DNA: TGTGCCAGCAGCTCCCCGGGACTAGCGGGGAAGGGACTCTACGAGCAGTACTTC
CDR3: CASSSPGLAGKGLYEQYF
V: TRBV11-2
size: many
D: TRBD2
J: TRBJ2-7

DNA: TGTGCCAGCAGCTCCCGGGACAGATCGCACGAGCAGTACTTC
CDR3: CASSSRDRSHEQYF
V: TRBV5-5
size: NA
D: TRBD1
J: TRBJ2-7

DNA: TGTGCCAGCAGCTTAAGTAGCGGGAGCAATGAGCAGTTCTTC
CDR3: CASSLSSGSNEQFF
V: TRBV7-3
size: few
D: TRBD2
J: TRBJ2-1

DNA: TGTGCCAGTTCCGGGAGGGTCCTCACAGGTACGCAGTATTTT
CDR3: CASSGRVLTGTQYF
V: TRBV27
size: NA
D: TRBD2
J: TRBJ2-3

DNA: TGCAGTGCTAGAAACACAGGGGTGAACACTGAAGCTTTCTTT
CDR3: CSARNTGVNTEAFF
V: TRBV20-1
size: many
D: TRBD1
J: TRBJ1-1

DNA: TGTGCCATCAGCTTTGGACAGGCATCTAGCACAGATACGCAGTATTTT
CDR3: CAISFGQASSTDTQYF
V: TRBV10-3
size: many
D: TRBD1
J: TRBJ2-3

DNA: TGTGCCTCCCGAGGAGGGGGGTTACTAGAATTTCTAACTACGTTAGGCTACACCTTC
CDR3: CASRGGGLLEFLTTLGYTF
V: TRBV12-3/TRBV12-4
size: many
D: NA
J: TRBJ1-2

DNA: TGTGCCAGCAGTCCCTATACTACACCGGGACTAGCGCGGCGGTACAATGAGCAGTTCTTC
CDR3: CASSPYTTPGLARRYNEQFF
V: TRBV28
size: many
D: TRBD2
J: TRBJ2-1

DNA: TGCAGTGCGACCGCTAGCGGGAGCTCCTACAATGAGCAGTTCTTC
CDR3: CSATASGSSYNEQFF
V: TRBV20-1
size: many
D: TRBD2
J: TRBJ2-1

DNA: TGTGCCAGCAACCCCGGGAGGGGAGGCCGCTCCTACAATGAGCAGTTCTTC
CDR3: CASNPGRGGRSYNEQFF
V: TRBV6-1
size: many
D: TRBD2
J: TRBJ2-1

DNA: TGTGCCAGCAGCCGGGACGGAGCTAACTATGGCTACACCTTC
CDR3: CASSRDGANYGYTF
V: TRBV27
size: NA
D: NA
J: TRBJ1-2

DNA: TGTGCCAGCAGCCCCCTTCGGTCATCAGATACGCAGTATTTT
CDR3: CASSPLRSSDTQYF
V: TRBV3-1
size: many
D: NA
J: TRBJ2-3

DNA: TGCGCCAGCAGCCTGAGCGGGGGTTCCTACGAGCAGTACTTC
CDR3: CASSLSGGSYEQYF
V: TRBV5-1
size: many
D: TRBD2
J: TRBJ2-7

DNA: TGCAGCGTAACACTAGCGGGAGTTACAGATACGCAGTATTTT
CDR3: CSVTLAGVTDTQYF
V: TRBV29-1
size: NA
D: TRBD2
J: TRBJ2-3

DNA: TGTGCCAGCAGTTACGGGGACAGGGGGACCTACGAGCAGTACTTC
CDR3: CASSYGDRGTYEQYF
V: TRBV6-2/TRBV6-3
size: many
D: TRBD1
J: TRBJ2-7

DNA: TGCGCCAGCAGCGGAACGATTGGACAGGGGGCGGGGGAGACCCAGTACTTC
CDR3: CASSGTIGQGAGETQYF
V: TRBV5-1
size: NA
D: TRBD1
J: TRBJ2-5

DNA: TGCGCCAGCAGCTCTCGGACAGTTTACTACGAGCAGTACTTC
CDR3: CASSSRTVYYEQYF
V: TRBV5-1
size: many
D: NA
J: TRBJ2-7

DNA: TGTGCCAGTAGTCCCGAGGGACTCTTCTACGAGCAGTACTTC
CDR3: CASSPEGLFYEQYF
V: TRBV19
size: few
D: NA
J: TRBJ2-7

DNA: TGCAGTGCTAGTAGGCTAGCGGCGAGCACAGATACGCAGTATTTT
CDR3: CSASRLAASTDTQYF
V: TRBV20-1
size: many
D: TRBD2
J: TRBJ2-3

DNA: TGCGCCAGCAGCTTTAATTACCATGAGCAGTTCTTC
CDR3: CASSFNYHEQFF
V: TRBV5-1
size: few
D: NA
J: TRBJ2-1

DNA: TGCGCCAGCAGCCAAGACACTTTCACAGATACGCAGTATTTT
CDR3: CASSQDTFTDTQYF
V: TRBV4-1
size: few
D: NA
J: TRBJ2-3

DNA: TGCAGTGCTAGCTTGGGTGGAGGAGAGACCCAGTACTTC
CDR3: CSASLGGGETQYF
V: TRBV20-1
size: many
D: NA
J: TRBJ2-5

DNA: TGCAGCCCAGACGGTCCGTCAGATACGCAGTATTTT
CDR3: CSPDGPSDTQYF
V: TRBV29-1
size: many
D: NA
J: TRBJ2-3

DNA: TGTGCCAGCAGCCAAGATGGGACCCCGAGGACAGATACGCAGTATTTT
CDR3: CASSQDGTPRTDTQYF
V: TRBV14
size: NA
D: NA
J: TRBJ2-3